A selection of T cell receptor beta chains follows, all from one sample in a study of PD-1 blockade in classical Hodgkin lymphoma. Libraries were prepared by immunoSEQ multiplex PCR; TCRdb keeps only in-frame clonotypes and omits some of them. The data show roughly 20,000 clones, with 75% to 90% seen just once and about 7% held by the top ten. The input for sequencing was CD8+ T cells from blood, taken before the fourth cycle of nivolumab. These receptors originate from a human donor with classical Hodgkin lymphoma. CDR3s include the opening cysteine and the closing phenylalanine or tryptophan. The D gene is left open where the match is weak. Not all rows give a size; the values are once, few, many and, for expanded clones, a class.

>TRBD1|TRBV5-1|TRBJ2-1|.
CASSLTGLDEQFF
>.|TRBV30|TRBJ1-5|once
CAWSVWGGSNQPQHF
>TRBD1|TRBV7-2|TRBJ2-5|.
CASSQGQVSQETQYF
>.|TRBV7-6|TRBJ2-1|.
CASSFLGVEQFF
>.|TRBV5-4|TRBJ2-5|.
CASSLDPGWKTQYF
>.|TRBV2|TRBJ2-7|.
CASKWSEEVPYEQYF
>.|TRBV11-2|TRBJ1-2|.
CASSFPGEGEANYGYTF
>TRBD1|TRBV29-1|TRBJ1-1|.
CSATGGTEAFF
>TRBD1|TRBV2|TRBJ2-1|.
CASSDGQGGNEQFF
>.|TRBV27|TRBJ2-2|.
CASSPTPWLADYTGELFF
>.|TRBV19|TRBJ2-7|.
CASSLGLASPEQYF
>TRBD1|TRBV15|TRBJ1-3|few
CATSVDRGSGNTIYF
>TRBD1|TRBV4-1|TRBJ1-1|.
CASSQDYGQGYVEAFF
>TRBD1|TRBV18|TRBJ2-1|.
CASSPGDRVYYNEQFF
>.|TRBV16|TRBJ1-5|.
CASSQPYQPQHF
>.|TRBV5-6|TRBJ1-2|.
CASSLLRSRYGYTF
>.|TRBV7-9|TRBJ2-6|.
CAIRSGSGANVLTF
>TRBD1|TRBV9|TRBJ1-2|few
CASSAGTAYGYTF
>.|TRBV30|TRBJ2-3|.
CAWSSYRADTQYF
>TRBD1|TRBV19|TRBJ1-5|.
CASRWGQGGNQPQHF
>.|TRBV5-1|TRBJ1-1|.
CASSSNQGHNTEAFF
>TRBD2|TRBV9|TRBJ2-7|.
CASSVGGGPPYEQYF
>.|TRBV7-9|TRBJ2-7|.
CASTLDYYEQYF
>.|TRBV13|TRBJ2-7|.
CASSLGLSYEQYF
>.|TRBV19|TRBJ1-5|.
CASRVGVNQPQHF
>.|TRBV6-5|TRBJ1-1|.
CATSGGSEAFF
>.|TRBV19|TRBJ2-5|.
CASSMFEDQETQYF
>.|TRBV7-9|TRBJ1-1|few
CASSLLLGNTEAFF
>.|TRBV5-4|TRBJ2-1|.
CASSFFRSYNEQFF
>.|TRBV11-2|TRBJ1-6|.
CASSLSDGSSSYNSPLHF
>TRBD1|TRBV4-3|TRBJ1-4|once
CASSHGRDSNEKLFF
>.|TRBV27|TRBJ2-3|.
CASSLGSMRYTDTQYF
>.|TRBV9|TRBJ1-5|.
CASKPGPPYSNQPQHF
>.|TRBV28|TRBJ2-7|.
CASSPGRTYEQYF
>.|TRBV2|TRBJ1-2|few
CASTDVGYTF
>.|TRBV15|TRBJ2-1|.
CATSRDSYNEQFF
>.|TRBV6-5|TRBJ2-3|once
CASSSLEGHDVDTQYF
>TRBD1|TRBV28|TRBJ1-2|few
CASSGPRTGIIGYTF
>.|TRBV15|TRBJ2-5|.
CATSVNRQVQETQYF
>.|TRBV21-1|TRBJ1-1|.
CASPTTGEAFF
>.|TRBV6-5|TRBJ2-1|.
CASSYDDYNEQFF
>TRBD2|TRBV25-1|TRBJ2-5|.
CASSAPGGRETQYF
>TRBD1|TRBV7-2|TRBJ2-7|.
CASSLLDREPYEQYF
>TRBD1|TRBV28|TRBJ1-2|.
CASSFAWTGIYGYTF
>.|TRBV19|TRBJ2-1|.
CATGGRVNEQFF
>.|TRBV19|TRBJ1-4|.
CASSIRAANEKLFF
>TRBD1|TRBV7-9|.|.
CASSLTGTGPYYEQYF
>TRBD1|TRBV25-1|TRBJ1-1|.
CASSAGTGAEAFF
>TRBD1|TRBV9|TRBJ1-1|.
CASSAQQGYTEAFF
>TRBD2|TRBV2|TRBJ2-3|.
CASRPGLAGEVDTQYF
>.|TRBV4-1|TRBJ1-4|.
CASSRLGSWGAYEKLFF
>.|TRBV10-2|TRBJ2-7|.
CASSESGPSYEQYF
>TRBD1|TRBV10-3|TRBJ2-7|.
CAIWDRDGYEQYF
>.|TRBV9|TRBJ2-2|.
CASSVAPGELFF
>TRBD1|TRBV5-1|TRBJ1-1|.
CASSLGGTEDEAFF
>TRBD2|TRBV6-6|TRBJ2-7|once
CASSYYSGGSYEQYF
>.|TRBV19|TRBJ1-1|.
CASSIWGKSSRFTEAFF
>.|TRBV7-2|TRBJ2-4|.
CASSLEVSGGIQYF